Described below is a single T cell receptor beta chain sequence and its context. No antigen is known for it. Base quality data are lacking; no much larger clone is found one base away. This record comes from a study of blood T cells in healthy people across ages (dated by TCRdb to 2014 to 2015). Study-wide context: In model experiments, roughly one uniquely barcoded TCR beta cDNA molecule per two T cells was captured by template switching. Using the same blood draw, the study looked at two additional independent replicas of 1 million unique cDNA reads for two donors, one aged 18 to 29 and the other aged 80 or older. To avoid experimental bias, donors of different ages were spread randomly across the sequencing lanes. To track age-related changes in TCR beta repertoire diversity, the study relied on deep sequencing normalized with unique cDNA molecular identifiers. Donors were grouped into four age groups: young (average approximately 16 years), middle-aged (roughly 40), aged (about 59) and long-lived (about 90). Beyond this particular receptor, the publication reports: Estimates of total diversity based on one million sequenced T cells were considered lower bounds and underestimates. Because profiling used bulk unsorted PBMCs, naive and antigen-experienced compartments could not be compared conclusively. As age increased, observed TCR beta diversity per million T cells dropped in a roughly linear way, and a significant reduction was already evident by age 40. The CMV infection status of donors was not known, potentially confounding age-related changes in expanded clonotypes. Compared with the aged group, more naive CD4+ T cells, fewer expanded clones and increased TCR diversity were shown by the long-lived group, suggesting age selection. The percentage of naive T cells measured by flow cytometry correlated strongly with observed TCR beta diversity.

Library generation was performed with 5' RACE. The sample was run on an Illumina HiSeq 2500. A second about 7 to 12 cycle PCR used a sample-barcoded 5' primer and a J-beta primer mix. Each TCR beta cDNA molecule received a unique molecular identifier from a template-switch 5' adaptor carrying 12 random nucleotides. At least 3 million CDR3-containing paired-end reads were obtained from each sample. First-strand cDNA synthesis was performed from all RNA using the Mint cDNA synthesis kit, with priming by a TRBC-specific oligonucleotide. All cDNA was treated with uracil-DNA glycosylase and then went through a first 18-cycle PCR with the universal primers M1SS and BC2_uni_R. The study's processing was this. For normalization, 1 million high-quality reads, each with a distinct molecular identifier, were randomly selected from each sample. Reads sharing molecular identifiers were discarded rather than binned into consensus sequences. MiTCR, set to a Q25 quality threshold and the strictest error-elimination algorithm, was used for CDR3 identification, clonotype clustering and error correction. A nonparametric unseen species model using Euler transformation provided a lower-bound estimate of total TCR beta diversity. Using fastp at Q25 and MiXCR, TCRdb reprocessed the public reads and kept productive beta chains. Duplicate CDR3 protein sequences are folded into a single record with the most common DNA and genes. TCRdb, not the authors, supplied the V and J calls. The sample contains 1.4 million to 1.5 million distinct CDR3 sequences, 35% to 45% of them found a single time. 6.5% to 10% of the sample goes to the ten largest clones.

Germline trimming: 6 bases from V, 12 bases from J; junction bases outside gene matches: 11. The CDR3 covers 13 residues, taking in both the cysteine and the phenylalanine. The only DNA kept is the CDR3, 39 bases in frame from the first base. The approximately 39 donors, aged about 6 to 100 years, were systemically healthy Caucasian individuals from Russia. Each donor gave 8.5 to 10 milliliters of peripheral blood, collected into EDTA-treated Vacutainer tubes. Ficoll-Paque density-gradient centrifugation was used to isolate PBMCs, with at least 7 million per sample. Total RNA, at least 6 micrograms per sample, was extracted from PBMCs with Trizol reagent. Naive CD45RAhigh/CD27high T cell percentages were measured by flow cytometry on a PBMC aliquot from every donor.

The sequence joins TRBV12-3 or TRBV12-4 to TRBJ2-1; 7 of the junction bases match TRBD2. The clonotype was recovered from a woman aged 18-29 years in good health. Sequencing was done on a sample of blood. The sequence in DNA is TGTGCCAGCAGAAAAAGCGGGGCGCTGTGGCAGTTCTTC. Its coded protein is CASRKSGALWQFF.